This T cell receptor (beta chain) was recorded in a study of regulatory T cells in long-lasting Graves disease. Study overall: The antithyroid drugs taken by newly diagnosed Graves' patients had been used for under 3 months. Overall study findings and caveats: Limited samples may have lowered accuracy.

CDR1 and CDR2 (germline): LGHDT, YNNKEL (reference sequence). V was pared by 0 bases and J by 1 base, with 9 bases between. CDR3 length: 15 residues. Arm-PCR of CDR3 regions and iRepertoire HTBI primers were the basis on which TCR beta libraries were built. From the multiplex PCR reads, TCRdb called clonotypes with MiXCR, one entry per CDR3 protein. In the table there are 400,000 to 500,000 distinct CDR3 sequences, about 15% of which are singletons. Regarding time point: newly diagnosed GD, antithyroid drugs for less than 3 months. RNA isolated from PBMCs was used to make the TCR library. The sample holds many counts of this clonotype. Antigen: not known. Separately, the same data were catalogued under a study of T cells in Graves' hyperthyroidism and ophthalmopathy.

This clonotype was sampled from a woman between 40 and 55 years old with Graves disease. Source: peripheral blood mononuclear cells (PBMCs), taken at new diagnosis, from a patient treated with antithyroid drugs. V gene TRBV3-1 combines with J gene TRBJ1-2; no definite D call. The CDR3 nucleotides are TGTGCCAGCAGCCAAGATCAAGTACTTAACTATGGCTACACCTTC. Translation: CASSQDQVLNYGYTF. Full variable domain (remainder filled in from reference TRBV3-1 and TRBJ1-2): DTAVSQTPKYLVTQMGNDKSIKCEQNLGHDTMYWYKQDSKKFLKIMFSYNNKELIINETVPNRFSPKSPDKAHLNLHINSLELGDSAVYFCASSQDQVLNYGYTFGSGTRLTVV.